This T cell receptor (beta chain) was observed in a study of PD-1 blockade in classical Hodgkin lymphoma. Study results and caveats: Only CD4+ TCR diversity, not CD8+, had risen significantly by C4D1.

Generated by immunoSEQ multiplex PCR, the TCRdb table keeps only in-frame clones and is missing some. The table shows roughly 10,000 clones, with about 80% occurring only once. CDR1 and CDR2 (germline): SNHLY, FYNNEI. This CDR3 is 14 amino acids long. V gave up 7 bases and J gave up 4 bases, with 16 bases separating them. Brentuximab vedotin exposure varied among the patients, all of whom had relapsed after autologous stem cell transplantation. With regard to this clone: Its matching antigen is unknown.

The source is a human donor with classical Hodgkin lymphoma. The rearrangement uses TRBV2 and TRBJ1-1; D is perhaps TRBD1 (6 bases). Source: peripheral blood mononuclear cells (PBMCs), taken before the second cycle of nivolumab. The CDR3 reads CASTDRSLFTEAFF. CDR3 bases: TGTGCCAGCACCGACAGGTCACTGTTCACTGAAGCTTTCTTT.